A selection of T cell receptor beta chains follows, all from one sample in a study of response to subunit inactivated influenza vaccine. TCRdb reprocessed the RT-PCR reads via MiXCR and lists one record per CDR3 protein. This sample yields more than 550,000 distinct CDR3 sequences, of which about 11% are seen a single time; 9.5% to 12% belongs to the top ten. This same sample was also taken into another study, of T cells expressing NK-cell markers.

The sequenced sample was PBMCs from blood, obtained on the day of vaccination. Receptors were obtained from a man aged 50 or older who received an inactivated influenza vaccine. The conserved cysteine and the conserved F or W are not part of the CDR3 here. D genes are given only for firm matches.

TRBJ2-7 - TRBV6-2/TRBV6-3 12 ASGFEDISGEQY
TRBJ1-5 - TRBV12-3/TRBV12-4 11 ASSTTGDQPQH
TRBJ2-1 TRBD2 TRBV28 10 ASTGRGNEQF
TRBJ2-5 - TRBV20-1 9 SARRQETQY
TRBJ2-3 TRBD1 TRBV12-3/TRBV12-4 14 ASSWGQVGGTDTQY
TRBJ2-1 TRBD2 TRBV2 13 ASKPTSGTYNEQF
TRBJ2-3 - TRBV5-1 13 ASSFQPTSTDTQY
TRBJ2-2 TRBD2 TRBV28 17 ASSTSFIGTSGSFRELF
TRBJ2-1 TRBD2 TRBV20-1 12 SASNSGSGNEQF
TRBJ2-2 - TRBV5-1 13 ASSPRMSGTGELF
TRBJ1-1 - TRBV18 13 ASSPVFREGTEAF
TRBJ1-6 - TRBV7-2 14 ASSTAGAHYNSPLH
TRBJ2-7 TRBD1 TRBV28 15 ASGRQGAWGLSYEQY
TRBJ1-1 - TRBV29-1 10 SVDRENTEAF
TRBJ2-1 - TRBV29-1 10 SVALHYNEQF
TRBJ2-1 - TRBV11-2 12 ASSSPGQGNEQF
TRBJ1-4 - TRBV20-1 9 SASSRGKLF
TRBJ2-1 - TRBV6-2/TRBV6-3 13 ASRPPEFSYNEQF
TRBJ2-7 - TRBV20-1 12 SAPVNRNSYEQY
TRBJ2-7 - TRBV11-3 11 ASSLGTGSEQY
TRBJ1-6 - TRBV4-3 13 ASSQEGSDNSPLH
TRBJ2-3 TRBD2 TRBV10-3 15 AISEYVGLEPIDTQY
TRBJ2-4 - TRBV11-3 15 ASSLDGSKIAKNIQY
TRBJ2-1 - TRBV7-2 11 ASARGANNEQF
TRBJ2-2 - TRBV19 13 ASSIPTGRDGELF
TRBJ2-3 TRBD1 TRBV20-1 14 SASNFGQGWTNTQY
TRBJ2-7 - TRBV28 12 ASNQGPLSYEQY